Listed here are 16 T cell receptor beta chains from one sample, sequenced in a study of T cell repertoires in cytomegalovirus infection. Which antigens these TCRs recognize remains unknown. Each CDR3 protein is one row after TCRdb ran MiXCR on the reads. The data hold about 24,000 distinct CDR3 sequences, with 22% observed a single time. The sequences come from CD8+ T cells from cultured PBMCs, collected from culture after CMV antigen stimulation. The receptors derive from a human donor in good health (CMV status not recorded). Some clones in this sample may be carry-over from other donors' samples.

The chain couples TRBV20-1 to TRBJ2-7, with TRBD1 as a possible D gene (5 bases). Per germline, CDR1 DFQATT and CDR2 SNEGSKA (reference sequence). The V end lost 3 bases, the J end lost 5 bases, and 14 bases lay between the germline ends. The CDR3 has 13 amino acids. CDR3 sequence: CSARAQGSHEQYF. In DNA, the CDR3 is TGCAGTGCTAGGGCCCAGGGATCCCACGAGCAGTACTTC.

This clonotype was detected many times. The rearrangement uses TRBV7-8 and TRBJ1-6; no firm D call. The CDR3 sequence is 14 residues long. V was shortened by 5 bases and J by 9 bases, with 14 bases between the two germline ends. Germline V gene lookup returns CDR1 SGHVS and CDR2 FQNEAQ. The CDR3 DNA follows: TGTGCCAGCAGCGCAAAATGGGAGGGTTCACCCCTCCACTTT. Protein: CASSAKWEGSPLHF.

This clonotype was counted only a few times. This chain uses TRBV2 with TRBJ2-7; a weak D match, TRBD1 (6 bases). Trimming removed 8 bases from V and 0 bases from J, with 17 bases in between. The CDR3 consists of 15 residues. The germline V gene encodes CDR1 SNHLY and CDR2 FYNNEI. This CDR3 is CASRTRDTSSYEQYF. CDR3 bases: TGTGCCAGCCGGACCCGGGACACAAGCTCCTACGAGCAGTACTTC.

This sequence joins TRBV5-1 and TRBJ2-1; the match to TRBD1 covers 7 bases. V dropped 3 bases and J dropped 0; count of bases not matched to a gene: 15. Per the germline V gene, CDR1 is SGHRS and CDR2 is YFSETQ. The CDR3 covers 19 residues. The DNA for the CDR3 is TGCGCCAGCAGCTGGAGGCCCTTGGACAGGCAATACTCCTACAATGAGCAGTTCTTC. It encodes CASSWRPLDRQYSYNEQFF.

In this sample, this clonotype turned up a few times. V gene TRBV19 combines with J gene TRBJ1-1; TRBD1 matches 8 bases. Unmatched junction bases numbered 20, after V lost 5 bases and J lost 6 bases. The CDR3 runs to 18 residues. The germline CDR1 and CDR2 sequences are LNHDA and SQIVND (reference sequence). The CDR3 nucleotides read TGTGCCAGTAGTCCCGGCCCCCTCAGACAGACAGGGGTTTCTGAAGCTTTCTTT. It translates to CASSPGPLRQTGVSEAFF.

This clonotype was seen more than once but under ten times. The J gene is TRBJ1-4, the V gene TRBV6-1; 7 bases align to TRBD1. V shed 3 bases and J 8 bases; nucleotides not matched to a gene: 6. There are 14 residues in the CDR3. Germline loops: CDR1 MNHNS, CDR2 SASEGT. The chain's CDR3 is CASSDRDSEEKLFF. CDR3 sequence (DNA): TGTGCCAGCAGTGACCGGGACAGCGAAGAAAAACTGTTTTTT.

In regard to this clonotype: A single base separates this from a much larger clone, so it may be a read error. The gene calls are TRBV4-3 and TRBJ1-5, with a tentative D call TRBD1 (6 bases). The CDR3 consists of 18 residues. Deletions cut 0 bases from V and 4 bases from J, with 19 bases between. Germline CDR1 is LGHNA and CDR2 is YSLEER. CDR3 protein: CASSQERRAEDRNQPQHF. The CDR3 DNA follows: TGCGCCAGCAGCCAAGAGCGACGTGCGGAGGACAGAAATCAGCCCCAGCATTTT.

In its sample, this clonotype was seen many times. The chain joins TRBV7-4 to TRBJ2-3; D is undetermined. Trimming pared 1 base from V and 10 bases from J, leaving 12 bases between. From germline, CDR1 is SGHVT and CDR2 SQSDAQ. This CDR3 is built from 13 residues. Written as DNA, the CDR3 is TGTGCCAGCAGCTTAGTGCGGATCGTTTCGCAGTATTTT. It is translated as CASSLVRIVSQYF.

This sequence joins TRBV7-9 and TRBJ2-3, with 12 bases that match TRBD2. This CDR3 is 16 amino acids long. Losses at the gene ends were 4 bases for V and 4 bases for J; bases not matched to a gene: 6. Germline-derived CDR1 and CDR2 are SEHNR and FQNEAQ (reference sequence). CDR3: CASSSGLAGLSDTQYF. CDR3 in DNA: TGTGCCAGCAGCTCTGGACTAGCGGGGTTATCAGATACGCAGTATTTT.

This clonotype has a count of ten or more. The chain combines TRBV12-3 or TRBV12-4 with TRBJ2-3, with 7 positions matching TRBD2. The V gene end was trimmed by 3 bases and the J gene end by 2 bases; junction bases not matched to a gene: 5. The CDR3 covers 15 residues. The CDR3 coding sequence is TGTGCCAGCAGTTTCAGCGGGGCAATCACAGATACGCAGTATTTT. Encoded protein: CASSFSGAITDTQYF.

By share, this clonotype counts as medium-sized. The V and J genes are TRBV28 and TRBJ1-4; D not certain. CDR3 length equals 16 residues. The germline V gene encodes CDR1 MDHEN and CDR2 SYDVKM. The germline V and J ends were trimmed by 2 bases and 0 bases, with 10 bases remaining between them. CDR3 region: CASSLEPVATNEKLFF. CDR3 sequence (DNA): TGTGCCAGCAGTTTAGAGCCAGTTGCAACTAATGAAAAACTGTTTTTT.

This clonotype was counted at least ten times. The chain employs TRBV6-1 and TRBJ2-7; 7 nucleotides agree with TRBD1. The CDR3 is 12 residues long. Losses at the gene ends were 6 bases for V and 3 bases for J; bases not matched to a gene: 2. CDR1 MNHNS and CDR2 SASEGT come from the germline V gene. The CDR3 here is CASSRDSYEQYF. The CDR3 DNA reads as TGTGCCAGCAGCCGGGACAGCTACGAGCAGTACTTC.

The table lists this clonotype with a few counts. The chain carries TRBV4-1 and TRBJ2-2, with D uncertain. This CDR3 spans 13 amino acids. Trimming took 6 bases from V and 1 from J, leaving 6 bases between them. The germline V gene encodes CDR1 MGHRA and CDR2 YSYEKL. CDR3 amino acids: CASRTVNTGELFF. The DNA for the CDR3 is TGCGCCAGCAGAACAGTGAACACCGGGGAGCTGTTTTTT.

There are a few counts of this clonotype. The rearrangement links TRBV7-9 to TRBJ1-2, with unresolved D. From germline, CDR1 is SEHNR and CDR2 FQNEAQ (reference sequence). The CDR3 has 12 amino acids. Trimming cost V 6 bases and J 7 bases, with 12 bases left between them. The CDR3 nucleotides read TGTGCCAGCAGTCTTGGTGGTGGTGGCTACACCTTC. Translated: CASSLGGGGYTF.

This chain joins TRBV6-5 and TRBJ1-6; 11 bases are shared with TRBD1. V lost 6 bases and J lost 9; bases outside the gene matches: 4. CDR1 MNHEY and CDR2 SVGAGI come from the germline V gene. The CDR3 loop spans 14 amino acids. CDR3 sequence (DNA): TGTGCCAGCAGACCGGGACAGGGGGTTTCACCCCTCCACTTT. It yields the protein CASRPGQGVSPLHF.

The table lists this clonotype with a few counts. The V gene is TRBV10-3, the J gene TRBJ1-2; the D is unclear. V lost 3 bases and J lost 0, with 8 bases in between. Germline V gene lookup returns CDR1 ENHRY and CDR2 SYGVKD. CDR3 length: 14 amino acids. CDR3 amino acids: CAISDPDSNYGYTF. In DNA, the CDR3 is TGTGCCATCAGTGATCCCGATTCTAACTATGGCTACACCTTC.